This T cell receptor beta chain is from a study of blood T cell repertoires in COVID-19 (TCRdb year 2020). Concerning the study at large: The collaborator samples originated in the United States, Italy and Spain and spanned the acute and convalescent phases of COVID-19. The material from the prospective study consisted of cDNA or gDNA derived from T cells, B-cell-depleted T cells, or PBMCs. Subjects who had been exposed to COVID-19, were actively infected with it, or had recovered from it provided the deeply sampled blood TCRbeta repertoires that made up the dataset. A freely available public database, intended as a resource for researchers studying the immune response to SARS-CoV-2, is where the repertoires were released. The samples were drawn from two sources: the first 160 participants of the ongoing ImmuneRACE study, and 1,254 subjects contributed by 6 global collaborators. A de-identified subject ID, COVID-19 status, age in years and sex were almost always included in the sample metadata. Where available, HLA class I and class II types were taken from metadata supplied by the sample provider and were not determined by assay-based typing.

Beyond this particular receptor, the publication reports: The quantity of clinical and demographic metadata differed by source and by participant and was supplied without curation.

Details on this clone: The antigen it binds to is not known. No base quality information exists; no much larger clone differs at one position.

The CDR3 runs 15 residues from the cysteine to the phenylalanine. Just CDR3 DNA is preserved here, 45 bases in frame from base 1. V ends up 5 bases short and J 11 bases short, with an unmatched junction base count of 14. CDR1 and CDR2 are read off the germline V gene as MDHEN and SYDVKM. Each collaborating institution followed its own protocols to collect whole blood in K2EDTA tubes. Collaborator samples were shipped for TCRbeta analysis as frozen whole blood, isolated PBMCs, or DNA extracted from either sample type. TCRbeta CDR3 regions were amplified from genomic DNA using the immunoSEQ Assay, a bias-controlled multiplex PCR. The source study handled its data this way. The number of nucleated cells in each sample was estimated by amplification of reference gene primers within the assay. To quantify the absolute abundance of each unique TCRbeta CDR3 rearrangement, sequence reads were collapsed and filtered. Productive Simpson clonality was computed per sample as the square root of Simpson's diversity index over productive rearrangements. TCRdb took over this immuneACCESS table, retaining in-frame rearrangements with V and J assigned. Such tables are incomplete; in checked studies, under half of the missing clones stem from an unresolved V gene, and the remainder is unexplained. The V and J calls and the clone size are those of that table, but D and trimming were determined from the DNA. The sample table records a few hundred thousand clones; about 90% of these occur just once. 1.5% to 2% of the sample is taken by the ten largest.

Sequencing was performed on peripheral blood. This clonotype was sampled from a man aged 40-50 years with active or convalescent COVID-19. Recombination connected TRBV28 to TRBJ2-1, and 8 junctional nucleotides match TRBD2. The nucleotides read TGTGCCAGCAGTCCCCGTGGAGCGGGGGATAAAAAGCAGTTCTTC. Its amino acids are CASSPRGAGDKKQFF.